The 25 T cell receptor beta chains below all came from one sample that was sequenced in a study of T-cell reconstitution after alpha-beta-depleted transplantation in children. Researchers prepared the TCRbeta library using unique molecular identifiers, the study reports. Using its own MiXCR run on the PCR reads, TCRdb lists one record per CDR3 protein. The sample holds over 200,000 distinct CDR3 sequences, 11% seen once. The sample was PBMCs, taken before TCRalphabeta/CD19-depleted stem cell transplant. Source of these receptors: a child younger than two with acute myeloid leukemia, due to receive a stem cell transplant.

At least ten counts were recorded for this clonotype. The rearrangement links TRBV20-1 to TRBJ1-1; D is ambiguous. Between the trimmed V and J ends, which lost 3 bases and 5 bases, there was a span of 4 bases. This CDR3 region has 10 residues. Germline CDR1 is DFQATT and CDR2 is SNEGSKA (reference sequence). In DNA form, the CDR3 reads TGCAGTGCTAGGGGTACTGAAGCTTTCTTT. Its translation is CSARGTEAFF.

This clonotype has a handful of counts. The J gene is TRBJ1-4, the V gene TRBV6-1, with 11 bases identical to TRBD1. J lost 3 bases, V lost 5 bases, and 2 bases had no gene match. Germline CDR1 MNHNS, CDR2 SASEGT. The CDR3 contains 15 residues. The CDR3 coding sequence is TGTGCCAGCAGTAGGACAGGGGGCTCTAATGAAAAACTGTTTTTT. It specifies CASSRTGGSNEKLFF.

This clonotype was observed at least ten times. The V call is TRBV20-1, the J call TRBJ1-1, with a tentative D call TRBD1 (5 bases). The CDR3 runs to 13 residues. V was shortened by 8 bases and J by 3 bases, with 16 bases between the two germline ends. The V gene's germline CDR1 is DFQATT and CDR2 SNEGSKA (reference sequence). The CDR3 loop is CSPTQGLDTEAFF. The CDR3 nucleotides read TGCAGTCCAACGCAGGGTCTGGACACTGAAGCTTTCTTT.

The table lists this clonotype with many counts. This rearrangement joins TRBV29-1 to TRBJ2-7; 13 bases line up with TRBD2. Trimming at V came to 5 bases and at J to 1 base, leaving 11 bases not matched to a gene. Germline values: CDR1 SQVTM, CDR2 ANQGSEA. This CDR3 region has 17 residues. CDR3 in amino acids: CSVPKNPTSGGSYEQYF. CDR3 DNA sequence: TGCAGCGTTCCGAAAAACCCGACTAGCGGGGGGTCCTACGAGCAGTACTTC.

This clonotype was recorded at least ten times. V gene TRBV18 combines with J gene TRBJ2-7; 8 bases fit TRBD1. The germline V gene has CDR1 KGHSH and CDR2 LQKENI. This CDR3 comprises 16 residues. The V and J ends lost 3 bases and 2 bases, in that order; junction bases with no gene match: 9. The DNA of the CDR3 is TGTGCCAGCTCACCCTCAGGGGGCATCTCCCCCTACGAGCAGTACTTC. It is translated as CASSPSGGISPYEQYF.

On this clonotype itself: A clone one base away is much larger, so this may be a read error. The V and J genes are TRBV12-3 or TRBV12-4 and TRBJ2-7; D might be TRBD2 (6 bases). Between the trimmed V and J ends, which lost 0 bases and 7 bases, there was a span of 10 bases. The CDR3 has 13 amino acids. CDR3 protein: CASSLAAGSEQYF. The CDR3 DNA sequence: TGTGCCAGCAGTTTAGCCGCGGGGAGTGAGCAGTACTTC.

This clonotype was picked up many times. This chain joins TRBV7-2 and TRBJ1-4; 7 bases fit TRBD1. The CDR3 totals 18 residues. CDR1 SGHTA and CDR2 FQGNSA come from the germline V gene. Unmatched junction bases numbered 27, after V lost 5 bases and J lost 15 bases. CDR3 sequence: CASSRRGSDPRGPSVLFF. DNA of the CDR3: TGTGCCAGCAGCCGAAGAGGGTCTGATCCGAGGGGGCCGTCGGTATTGTTTTTT. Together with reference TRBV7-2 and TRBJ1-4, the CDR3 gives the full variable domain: GAGVSQSPSNKVTEKGKDVELRCDPISGHTALYWYRQSLGQGLEFLIYFQGNSAPDKSGLPSDRFSAERTGGSVSTLTIQRTQQEDSAVYLCASSRRGSDPRGPSVLFFGSGTQLSVL.

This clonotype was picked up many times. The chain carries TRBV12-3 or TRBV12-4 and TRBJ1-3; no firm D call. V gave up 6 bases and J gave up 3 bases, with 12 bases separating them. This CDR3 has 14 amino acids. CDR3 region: CASSPQEDGNTIYF. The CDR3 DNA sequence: TGTGCCAGCAGCCCTCAGGAGGATGGAAACACCATATATTTT.

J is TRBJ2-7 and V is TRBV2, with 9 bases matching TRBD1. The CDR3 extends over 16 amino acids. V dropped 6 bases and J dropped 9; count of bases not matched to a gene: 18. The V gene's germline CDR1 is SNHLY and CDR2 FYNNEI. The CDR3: CASSTSPQGAHQVQYF. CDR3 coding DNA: TGTGCCAGCAGCACATCACCACAGGGGGCGCATCAGGTGCAGTACTTC.

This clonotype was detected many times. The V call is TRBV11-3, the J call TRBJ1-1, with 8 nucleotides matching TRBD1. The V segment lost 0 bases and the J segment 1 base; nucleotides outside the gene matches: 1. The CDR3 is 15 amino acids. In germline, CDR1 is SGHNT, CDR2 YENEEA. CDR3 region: CASSLDGQGNTEAFF. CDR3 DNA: TGTGCCAGCAGCTTAGATGGACAGGGGAACACTGAAGCTTTCTTT.

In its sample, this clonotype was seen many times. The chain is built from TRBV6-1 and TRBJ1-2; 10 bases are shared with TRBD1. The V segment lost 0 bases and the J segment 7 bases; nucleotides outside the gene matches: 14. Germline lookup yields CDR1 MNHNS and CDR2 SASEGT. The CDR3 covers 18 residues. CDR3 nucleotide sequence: TGTGCCAGCAGTGAAGCTACCGGGACAGGGGTTGTACGAAGTGGCTACACCTTC. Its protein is CASSEATGTGVVRSGYTF.

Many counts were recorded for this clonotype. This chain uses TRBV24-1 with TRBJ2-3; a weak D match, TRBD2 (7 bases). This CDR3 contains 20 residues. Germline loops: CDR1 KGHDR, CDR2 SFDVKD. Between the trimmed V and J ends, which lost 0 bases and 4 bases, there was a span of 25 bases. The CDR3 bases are TGTGCCACCAGTGATTTGCCCTTCCCCGGTCGGGGGGCGGACGCAGATACGCAGTATTTT. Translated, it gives CATSDLPFPGRGADADTQYF.

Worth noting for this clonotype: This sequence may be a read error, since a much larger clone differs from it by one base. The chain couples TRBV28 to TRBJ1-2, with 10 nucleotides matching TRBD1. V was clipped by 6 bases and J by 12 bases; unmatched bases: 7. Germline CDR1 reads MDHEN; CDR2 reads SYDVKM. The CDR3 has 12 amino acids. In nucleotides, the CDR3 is TGTGCCAGCAGCCTGATGACAGGGGGCGACACCTTC. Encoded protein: CASSLMTGGDTF.

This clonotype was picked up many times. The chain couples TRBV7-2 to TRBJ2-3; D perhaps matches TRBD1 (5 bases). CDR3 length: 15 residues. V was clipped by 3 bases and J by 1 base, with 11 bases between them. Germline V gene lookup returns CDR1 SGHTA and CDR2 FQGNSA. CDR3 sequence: CASSFWGDRTDTQYF. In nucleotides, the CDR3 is TGTGCCAGCAGCTTTTGGGGCGACCGCACAGATACGCAGTATTTT.

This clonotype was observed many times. The CDR3 DNA reads TGTGCCAGCAGTTTATCAGGGGTCCCCGAAGCTTTCTTT. Translating gives CASSLSGVPEAFF. V is TRBV28 and J is TRBJ1-1, with a tentative D call TRBD1 (6 bases). The V end lost 1 base, the J end lost 8 bases, and 11 bases lay between the germline ends. CDR1 and CDR2 (germline): MDHEN, SYDVKM. There are 13 residues in the CDR3.

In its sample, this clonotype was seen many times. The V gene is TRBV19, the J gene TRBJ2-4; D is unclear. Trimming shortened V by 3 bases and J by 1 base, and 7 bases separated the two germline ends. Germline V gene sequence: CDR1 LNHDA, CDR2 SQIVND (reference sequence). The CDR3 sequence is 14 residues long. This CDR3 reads CASSISRAKNIQYF. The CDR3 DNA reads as TGTGCCAGTAGTATCTCCAGGGCCAAAAACATTCAGTACTTC.

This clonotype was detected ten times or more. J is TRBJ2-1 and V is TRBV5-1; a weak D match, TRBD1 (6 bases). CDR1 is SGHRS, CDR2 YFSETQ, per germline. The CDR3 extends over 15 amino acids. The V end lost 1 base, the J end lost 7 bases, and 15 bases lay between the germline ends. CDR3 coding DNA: TGCGCCAGCAGCTTGTGGGCAGGGGCGTTGAATGAGCAGTTCTTC. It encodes CASSLWAGALNEQFF.

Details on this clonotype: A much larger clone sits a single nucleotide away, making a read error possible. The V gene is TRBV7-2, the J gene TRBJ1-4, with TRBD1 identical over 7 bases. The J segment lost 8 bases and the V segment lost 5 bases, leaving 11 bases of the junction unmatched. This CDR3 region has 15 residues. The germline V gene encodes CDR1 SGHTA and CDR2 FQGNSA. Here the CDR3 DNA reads TGTGCCAGCAGCCTTTTTACAGGGGTTGGGGAAAAACTGTTTTTT. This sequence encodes CASSLFTGVGEKLFF.

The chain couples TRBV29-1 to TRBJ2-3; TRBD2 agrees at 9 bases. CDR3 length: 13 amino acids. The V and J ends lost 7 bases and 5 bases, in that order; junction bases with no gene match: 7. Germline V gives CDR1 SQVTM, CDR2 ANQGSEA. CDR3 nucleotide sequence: TGCAGCGCCGCGGGGGGGGCTAAAGATACGCAGTATTTT. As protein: CSAAGGAKDTQYF.

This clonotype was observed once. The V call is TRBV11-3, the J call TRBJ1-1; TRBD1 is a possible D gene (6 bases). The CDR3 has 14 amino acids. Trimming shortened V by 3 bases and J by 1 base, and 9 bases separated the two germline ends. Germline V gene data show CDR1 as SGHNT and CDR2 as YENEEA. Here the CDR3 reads CASSFTGRNTEAFF. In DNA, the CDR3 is TGTGCCAGCAGCTTCACAGGGAGGAACACTGAAGCTTTCTTT.

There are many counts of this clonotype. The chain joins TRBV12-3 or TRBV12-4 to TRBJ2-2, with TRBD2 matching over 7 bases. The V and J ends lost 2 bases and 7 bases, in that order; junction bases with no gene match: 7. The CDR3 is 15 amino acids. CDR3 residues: CASSLFLGGDGELFF. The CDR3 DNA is TGTGCCAGCAGTTTATTTCTGGGGGGGGACGGGGAGCTGTTTTTT.

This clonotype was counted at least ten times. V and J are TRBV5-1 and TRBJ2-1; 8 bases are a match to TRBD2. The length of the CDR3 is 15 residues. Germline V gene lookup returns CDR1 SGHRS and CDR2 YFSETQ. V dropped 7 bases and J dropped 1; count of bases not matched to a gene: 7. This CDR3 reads CASLEVAGSYNEQFF. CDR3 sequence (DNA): TGCGCCAGCCTCGAGGTAGCGGGGTCCTACAATGAGCAGTTCTTC.

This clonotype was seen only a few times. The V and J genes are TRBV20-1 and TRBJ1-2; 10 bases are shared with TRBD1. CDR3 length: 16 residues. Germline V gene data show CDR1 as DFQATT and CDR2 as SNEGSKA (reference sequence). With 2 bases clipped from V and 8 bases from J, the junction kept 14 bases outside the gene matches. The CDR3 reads CSARTLQTGGEVGYTF. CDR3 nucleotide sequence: TGCAGTGCTAGAACCCTCCAGACAGGGGGCGAGGTCGGCTACACCTTC.

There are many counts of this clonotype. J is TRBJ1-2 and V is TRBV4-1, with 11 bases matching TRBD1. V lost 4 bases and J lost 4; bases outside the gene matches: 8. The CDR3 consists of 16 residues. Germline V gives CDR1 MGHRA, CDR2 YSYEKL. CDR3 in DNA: TGCGCCAGCAGCCCCCCGGACAGGGGGCTTATCTATGGCTACACCTTC. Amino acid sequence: CASSPPDRGLIYGYTF.

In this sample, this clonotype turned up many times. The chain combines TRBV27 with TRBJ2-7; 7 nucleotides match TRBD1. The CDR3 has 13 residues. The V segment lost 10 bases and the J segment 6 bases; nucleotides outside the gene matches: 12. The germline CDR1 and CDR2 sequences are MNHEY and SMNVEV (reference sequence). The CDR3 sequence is CANLGGANLEQYF. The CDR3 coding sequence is TGTGCCAATTTAGGGGGCGCAAACCTCGAGCAGTACTTC.